This T cell receptor (beta chain) was identified during a study of blood T cell repertoires in COVID-19. Study details: Acute and convalescent COVID-19 specimens originated in the United States, Italy and Spain. The analysed material was cDNA or gDNA that came from T cells, B-cell-depleted T cells, or PBMCs.

The V gene's germline CDR1 is SNHLY and CDR2 FYNNEI. Between the trimmed V and J ends, which lost 5 bases and 3 bases, there was a span of 13 bases. This CDR3 comprises 14 residues. Allocation to cohorts depended on clinical history reported by the participants. In the study's own analysis: Amplified reference gene primers provided the basis for estimating nucleated cell counts. Clones were sequenced by immunoSEQ multiplex PCR, and TCRdb holds only the in-frame ones, with some missing. The V and J calls and clone size are taken from that table; D and trimming were inferred from the DNA. The sample consists of 490,000 or so clones, about 85% of them appearing once. The sample holds one count of this clone.

What was sequenced was PBMCs or T cells enriched from blood (not recorded which). The TCR was taken from a woman aged 55 to 70 who had recovered from COVID-19. The chain combines TRBV2 with TRBJ1-2; D is undetermined. The CDR3 sequence: CASSYQEIDYGYTF. The CDR3 DNA reads as TGTGCCAGCAGTTACCAGGAAATAGACTATGGCTACACCTTC.